This T cell receptor beta chain was profiled in a study of PD-1 blockade in classical Hodgkin lymphoma. Study-level points and caveats: What caused the repertoire differences, perhaps disease activity or prior therapy, remains undefined.

The V and J ends lost 8 bases and 7 bases respectively, with 20 bases between them. Germline V gene sequence: CDR1 MNHEY, CDR2 SVGAGI. The CDR3 runs to 14 residues. Time point specified: cycle 4 day 1 (C4D1), after more than five weeks of nivolumab. With no exception, relapse followed autologous stem cell transplantation in all patients, and brentuximab vedotin exposure varied. Clones were sequenced by immunoSEQ multiplex PCR, and TCRdb holds only the in-frame ones, with some missing. The sample holds roughly 48,000 clones, around nine tenths seen once. In its sample, this clone was seen once. The antigen remains unidentified.

This clonotype was sampled from a human donor with classical Hodgkin lymphoma. Sequencing used peripheral blood mononuclear cells (PBMCs), obtained before the fourth cycle of nivolumab. The V gene is TRBV6-5, the J gene TRBJ2-5; D possibly corresponds to TRBD2 (6 bases). CDR3 residues: CASRGEVREGTQYF. The CDR3 DNA is TGTGCCAGCCGAGGGGAGGTTCGAGAGGGGACCCAGTACTTC.